These T cell receptor beta chains were read from a single sample in a study of patients and donors after allogeneic stem cell transplantation. TCRdb itself ran the RT-PCR reads through MiXCR, one entry per CDR3 protein. The sample records roughly 230,000 distinct CDR3 sequences, 13% to 15% being singletons. Sequenced input: blood, either unsorted or a sorted T cell fraction (not recorded which). These TCRs come from a human donor who was either an allogeneic HSCT recipient or a stem cell or donor lymphocyte infusion donor (not recorded which). It is not recorded whose cells these are; they may come from a transplant donor. CDR3s include the opening cysteine and the closing phenylalanine or tryptophan. The D gene is left open where the match is weak. Size tells how often a clone was seen (once, few, many) or the class of an expanded clone, and some rows leave it out.

size	V	J	D	DNA	CDR3
.	TRBV3-1	TRBJ1-1	TRBD1	TGTGCCAGCAGCCGGGACAGGCTTTCGAACACTGAAGCTTTCTTT	CASSRDRLSNTEAFF
few	TRBV7-2	TRBJ1-2	TRBD1	TGTGCCAGCAGCTCCAACACCGACAGGGGGGAAGGCTACACCTTC	CASSSNTDRGEGYTF
.	TRBV5-5	TRBJ2-1	TRBD1	TGTGCCAGCAGCTTAGGGGACAGTAGCTACAATGAGCAGTTCTTC	CASSLGDSSYNEQFF
many	TRBV6-1	TRBJ2-3	.	TGTGCCGGTGCAAAGACAGAGAACGGGGATACGCAGTATTTT	CAGAKTENGDTQYF
few	TRBV12-3/TRBV12-4	TRBJ2-1	.	TGTGCCAGCGTCCGCGATTACAATGAGCAGTTCTTC	CASVRDYNEQFF
.	TRBV7-9	TRBJ1-1	.	TGTGCCAGCAGCTTAGCCTCAGGGTTGAAGACTGAAGCTTTCTTT	CASSLASGLKTEAFF
.	TRBV12-3/TRBV12-4	TRBJ1-5	TRBD1	TGTGCCAGCAGTTTTTCGGACAGGATTAGCAATCAGCCCCAGCATTTT	CASSFSDRISNQPQHF
.	TRBV18	TRBJ2-7	.	TGTGCCAGCTCACCCCACCGGGTACAGGTATCCTACGAGCAGTACTTC	CASSPHRVQVSYEQYF
few	TRBV4-2	TRBJ2-2	TRBD2	TGTGCCAGCAGCCTCAATCCCGCGGGGGGGAAAAACACCGGGGAGCTGTTTTTT	CASSLNPAGGKNTGELFF
.	TRBV18	TRBJ2-1	.	TGTGCCAGCTCACCCGCGAGTCAGATGCAATTCTTC	CASSPASQMQFF
.	TRBV20-1	TRBJ2-7	.	TGCAGTGCTAGAGTGAGAACGAGCTCCTACGAGCAGTACTTC	CSARVRTSSYEQYF
few	TRBV11-2	TRBJ2-7	TRBD1	TGTGCCAGCAGCGCTGGACAGGCCTGGACCTACGAGCAGTACTTC	CASSAGQAWTYEQYF
many	TRBV20-1	TRBJ2-3	.	TGCAGTGCTACCTCCCCGACTAGTTCCGATACGCAGTATTTT	CSATSPTSSDTQYF
few	TRBV2	TRBJ2-1	.	TGTGCCAGCGAAGAGGGAGCGGTAGCGACATACAATGAGCAGTTCTTC	CASEEGAVATYNEQFF
.	TRBV18	TRBJ1-5	.	TGTGCCAGCTCACAGACAGTTAATCAGCCCCAGCATTTT	CASSQTVNQPQHF
.	TRBV15	TRBJ2-5	TRBD2	TGTGCCACCAGCAGGAGGGGACTAGCGGGAGGGCCGGAGACCCAGTACTTC	CATSRRGLAGGPETQYF
.	TRBV9	TRBJ2-5	TRBD2	TGTGCCAGCAGCGTATCATCAGCGGGGGGCCAGGGAGAGACCCAGTACTTC	CASSVSSAGGQGETQYF
.	TRBV6-1	TRBJ1-1	TRBD1	TGTGCCAGCAGCCAAGACAGGGGTATGTATTCGAACACTGAAGCTTTCTTT	CASSQDRGMYSNTEAFF
.	TRBV15	TRBJ2-1	.	TGTGCCTCCGGTGGGGGAGCGGCCTACAATGAGCAGTTCTTC	CASGGGAAYNEQFF
.	TRBV5-1	TRBJ2-3	.	TGCGCCAGCAGCTTGGAGACCCGGGGAGATACGCAGTATTTT	CASSLETRGDTQYF
few	TRBV30	TRBJ1-4	.	TGTGCCTGCGGTCGGGAAAAACTGTTTTTT	CACGREKLFF
.	TRBV20-1	TRBJ1-2	.	TGCAGTGCTCTAAAGACGGCGCCCTATGGCTACACCTTC	CSALKTAPYGYTF
.	TRBV7-9	TRBJ1-3	TRBD1	TGTGCCAGCAGCAGGACAGGGGACGGAAACACCATATATTTT	CASSRTGDGNTIYF
.	TRBV19	TRBJ2-3	.	TGTGCCAGTAGTCAGAGCCGGGCAGATACGCAGTATTTT	CASSQSRADTQYF
few	TRBV5-4	TRBJ2-5	TRBD2	TGTGCCAGCAGCTCCCCGGCTAGCGGGGCGTACCAAGAGACCCAGTACTTC	CASSSPASGAYQETQYF
many	TRBV6-1	TRBJ2-1	TRBD2	TGTGCCAGCAGTCTAATGACTAGCGGGAGTGATGAGCAGTTCTTC	CASSLMTSGSDEQFF
.	TRBV5-1	TRBJ2-1	TRBD2	TGCGCCAGCAGCTTGGGGACTAGCGGCATGGATGAGCAGTTCTTC	CASSLGTSGMDEQFF
few	TRBV6-5	TRBJ1-2	.	TGTGCCAGCAGTTACTCAGGGGTCCGCTCCTATGGCTACACCTTC	CASSYSGVRSYGYTF
.	TRBV5-1	TRBJ1-2	TRBD1	TGCGCCAGCAGCTTGGACGGACAGGGGGCTTATGGCTACACCTTC	CASSLDGQGAYGYTF
.	TRBV5-5	TRBJ1-2	.	TGTGCCAGCAGCTTGGGTGGCAGGGGAAGCTATGGCTACACCTTC	CASSLGGRGSYGYTF
few	TRBV7-8	TRBJ1-5	.	TGTGCCAGCAGCGGCGGCCCCGGGGGGCATCAGCCCCAGCATTTT	CASSGGPGGHQPQHF
many	TRBV9	TRBJ2-5	.	TGTGCCAGCAGCGTAGGTAGTTGGGATGGGCGAGAGACCCAGTACTTC	CASSVGSWDGRETQYF
.	TRBV6-1	TRBJ2-7	.	TGTGCCAGCAGCCTAGGGGCAGGAAGCTCCTACGAGCAGTACTTC	CASSLGAGSSYEQYF
few	TRBV7-2	TRBJ2-7	TRBD2	TGTGCCAGCACCCTTAGCGGGGCCTACTCCTACGAGCAGTACTTC	CASTLSGAYSYEQYF